The 32 T cell receptor beta chains given below trace back to one sample, sequenced in a study of regulatory T cells in long-lasting Graves disease. TCR beta libraries were built with iRepertoire HTBI primers and Arm-PCR of CDR3 regions. TCRdb fed the multiplex PCR reads into MiXCR, producing one record per CDR3 protein. There are about 530,000 distinct CDR3 sequences in the sample; roughly a sixth occur only once, and roughly 25% lies in the top ten. Documented time point: newly diagnosed GD, antithyroid drugs for less than 3 months. Making the TCR library involved RNA that had been extracted from PBMCs. The sample also formed part of further work on T cells in Graves' hyperthyroidism and ophthalmopathy.

Sequencing was performed on peripheral blood mononuclear cells (PBMCs), taken at new diagnosis, from a patient treated with antithyroid drugs. These receptors were taken from a woman aged 35-60 years with Graves disease.

V is TRBV7-2 and J is TRBJ1-6; unclear D gene. Deletions cut 1 base from V and 14 bases from J, with 12 bases between. The CDR3 covers 13 residues. The germline V gene has CDR1 SGHTA and CDR2 FQGNSA. This chain's CDR3 is CASSLGMGGALHF. In DNA form, the CDR3 reads TGTGCCAGCAGCTTAGGGATGGGTGGCGCCCTCCACTTT. The complete variable domain, with remaining parts taken from reference TRBV7-2 and TRBJ1-6, reads GAGVSQSPSNKVTEKGKDVELRCDPISGHTALYWYRQSLGQGLEFLIYFQGNSAPDKSGLPSDRFSAERTGGSVSTLTIQRTQQEDSAVYLCASSLGMGGALHFGNGTRLTVT.

There are many counts of this clonotype. The rearrangement links TRBV11-2 to TRBJ2-7; weak D call: TRBD1 (6 bases). Germline CDR1 and CDR2: SGHAT and FQNNGV. The CDR3 is 15 residues long. The V end was cut by 1 base, the J end by 3 bases, with 13 bases between. This CDR3 reads CASSLVAGTIYEQYF. The CDR3, as DNA: TGTGCCAGCAGCTTAGTCGCCGGGACAATCTACGAGCAGTACTTC.

The chain couples TRBV3-1 to TRBJ2-3, with 10 positions matching TRBD2. The ends lost 6 bases at V and 5 bases at J; junction bases unmatched: 11. The CDR3 runs 16 residues. Germline values: CDR1 LGHDT, CDR2 YNNKEL (reference sequence). This CDR3 reads CASRPGGSGGGDTQYF. In DNA, the CDR3 is TGTGCCAGCAGGCCCGGTGGAAGCGGGGGGGGAGATACGCAGTATTTT.

This clonotype has ten or more counts. The chain links TRBV3-1 to TRBJ1-1; 9 bases fit TRBD1. V was pared by 1 base and J by 4 bases, with 7 bases of the junction left unmatched. The V gene's germline CDR1 is LGHDT and CDR2 YNNKEL (reference sequence). CDR3 length: 16 amino acids. The CDR3 region has the DNA TGTGCCAGCAGCCAAGGGGGGACAGGGACGAGCACTGAAGCTTTCTTT. Protein sequence: CASSQGGTGTSTEAFF.

V is TRBV24-1 and J is TRBJ2-1; perhaps D is TRBD1 or TRBD2 (5 bases each). V was cut by 6 bases and J by 12 bases, with 11 bases left in between. Looked up from germline, CDR1 is KGHDR and CDR2 is SFDVKD. The CDR3 runs to 11 residues. This chain's CDR3 is CATSSGPGQFF. Written as DNA, the CDR3 is TGTGCCACCAGTTCGGGGCCGGGGCAGTTCTTC.

This clonotype was detected many times. This chain connects TRBV3-1 to TRBJ1-2; D gene ambiguous. The CDR3 loop spans 14 amino acids. From germline, CDR1 is LGHDT and CDR2 YNNKEL (reference sequence). Trimming cost V 1 base and J 8 bases, with 14 bases left between them. CDR3 coding DNA: TGTGCCAGCAGCCAAGGGGCTGACATTAACGGCTACACCTTC. Translating it yields CASSQGADINGYTF. The entire variable domain, with the rest obtained from reference TRBV3-1 and TRBJ1-2, is as follows: DTAVSQTPKYLVTQMGNDKSIKCEQNLGHDTMYWYKQDSKKFLKIMFSYNNKELIINETVPNRFSPKSPDKAHLNLHINSLELGDSAVYFCASSQGADINGYTFGSGTRLTVV.

This clonotype showed up many times. This chain joins TRBV29-1 and TRBJ2-1, with a weak D call TRBD2 (5 bases). The CDR3 covers 14 residues. The V and J ends lost 4 bases and 2 bases respectively, with 12 bases between them. Germline V gives CDR1 SQVTM, CDR2 ANQGSEA. Here the CDR3 DNA reads TGCAGCGTTGTCGGGGTCTCAACCTACAATGAGCAGTTCTTC. Amino acid sequence: CSVVGVSTYNEQFF.

This clonotype was recorded many times. The J gene is TRBJ2-1, the V gene TRBV7-8; D not certain. In germline, CDR1 is SGHVS, CDR2 FQNEAQ. The CDR3 covers 17 residues. Between the trimmed V and J ends, which lost 1 base and 7 bases, there was a span of 20 bases. CDR3 in DNA: TGTGCCAGCAGCTTAGAAGGGTTGGGGTTTTCAGGAAATGAGCAGTTCTTC. Translating gives CASSLEGLGFSGNEQFF.

This clonotype was seen more than once but under ten times. This chain links TRBV11-2 with TRBJ1-6, with D tentatively TRBD1 (5 bases). The CDR3 sequence is 15 residues long. Germline CDR1 reads SGHAT; CDR2 reads FQNNGV. V lost 4 bases and J lost 5, with 12 bases in between. DNA for the CDR3: TGTGCCAGCAGCTCCGGGGGTAAACATAATTCACCCCTCCACTTT. It translates to CASSSGGKHNSPLHF.

This clonotype has just a few counts. The chain links TRBV2 to TRBJ2-5; D may be TRBD2 (6 bases). This CDR3 contains 13 residues. CDR1 and CDR2 from the germline V gene are SNHLY and FYNNEI. Trimming took 5 bases from V and 5 from J, leaving 12 bases between them. In nucleotides, the CDR3 is TGTGCCAGCAGTAGACTAGTTGGGGAGACCCAGTACTTC. As protein: CASSRLVGETQYF.

This clonotype has at least ten counts. The chain links TRBV7-9 to TRBJ1-1, with D hard to call. CDR3 size: 12 residues. Trimming left V 1 base short and J 5 bases short, with 5 bases between. Germline V gene lookup returns CDR1 SEHNR and CDR2 FQNEAQ (reference sequence). CDR3 amino acids: CASSLDRTEAFF. In DNA form, the CDR3 reads TGTGCCAGCAGCTTAGACAGAACTGAAGCTTTCTTT.

This clonotype was detected many times. The chain carries TRBV6-2 or TRBV6-3 and TRBJ2-1; perhaps TRBD1 as D (6 bases). The CDR3 extends over 11 amino acids. V gave up 8 bases and J gave up 9 bases, with 11 bases separating them. CDR1 MNHEY and CDR2 SVGEGT come from the germline V gene. For the CDR3, the DNA is TGTGCCAGCGGTCAGGGGAGTGAGCAGTTCTTC. As protein: CASGQGSEQFF.

This clonotype was detected many times. J is TRBJ1-1 and V is TRBV5-1; no clear D. This CDR3 is built from 14 residues. CDR1 is SGHRS and CDR2 is YFSETQ in the germline V gene. V shed 4 bases and J shed 0 bases, with 10 bases lying between them. This CDR3 is CASSPEALNTEAFF. CDR3 in DNA: TGCGCCAGCAGCCCGGAAGCATTGAACACTGAAGCTTTCTTT.

The chain joins TRBV19 to TRBJ1-4; TRBD1 aligns across 9 bases. The junction had 5 bases not matched to a gene; V was cut back by 5 bases and J by 7 bases. Germline loops: CDR1 LNHDA, CDR2 SQIVND (reference sequence). This CDR3 is built from 14 residues. The DNA for the CDR3 is TGTGCCAGTAGTCACAGGGGGCGCATTGAAAAACTGTTTTTT. Translating gives CASSHRGRIEKLFF.

This clonotype was seen ten or more times. The chain's CDR3 is CASSLVRLDTIYF. The CDR3 nucleotides read TGTGCCAGCAGCTTAGTACGGTTGGACACCATATATTTT. The chain uses TRBV7-2 and TRBJ1-3; D gene unclear. The CDR3 spans 13 residues. In germline, CDR1 is SGHTA, CDR2 FQGNSA. V was pared by 1 base and J by 8 bases, with 9 bases between.

A remark on this clonotype: Given a much more abundant clone one base away, this may be a read error. The chain links TRBV12-3 or TRBV12-4 to TRBJ2-1; no firm D call. The CDR3 length is 14 residues. With 3 bases removed from V and 8 bases from J, the gap between germline ends came to 14 bases. This chain's CDR3 is CASSFPLSVYEQFF. The CDR3 DNA reads TGTGCCAGCAGTTTCCCTTTATCAGTGTATGAGCAGTTCTTC.

The V and J genes are TRBV6-2 or TRBV6-3 and TRBJ1-2, with 8 bases fitting TRBD1. J lost 0 bases, V lost 0 bases, and 9 bases had no gene match. The CDR3 has 18 residues. CDR1 is MNHEY and CDR2 is SVGEGT in the germline V gene. The CDR3 loop is CASSYSTSPGQANYGYTF. As DNA, the CDR3 is TGTGCCAGCAGTTACTCGACCTCCCCGGGACAGGCTAACTATGGCTACACCTTC.

This clonotype was picked up many times. V usage is TRBV5-1 and J usage is TRBJ2-1, with a weak D call TRBD2 (6 bases). The CDR3 covers 15 residues. Germline V gene lookup returns CDR1 SGHRS and CDR2 YFSETQ. Trimming took off 4 bases at V and 9 bases at J, with 20 bases between the two ends. CDR3 protein: CASSPPGTPGREQFF. The CDR3 bases are TGCGCCAGCAGCCCGCCCGGGACTCCAGGTCGTGAGCAGTTCTTC.

This clonotype was picked up many times. V is TRBV3-1 and J is TRBJ1-6; 12 bases line up with TRBD1. Trimming took 6 bases from V and 10 from J; bases not matched to a gene: 16. Germline V gene data show CDR1 as LGHDT and CDR2 as YNNKEL (reference sequence). There are 18 residues in the CDR3. CDR3 bases: TGTGCCAGCAGGGCAGGGACAGGGGGCGCGATAAGGGGCTCACCCCTCCACTTT. The encoded protein is CASRAGTGGAIRGSPLHF.

There are a few counts of this clonotype. The gene calls are TRBV5-1 and TRBJ2-2; 12 bases map to TRBD2. This CDR3 contains 21 residues. Germline trimming cut 4 bases from V and 5 bases from J; bases unmatched to any gene: 21. Germline V gene sequence: CDR1 SGHRS, CDR2 YFSETQ. CDR3 amino acids: CASSPKPPNLAGGPWTGELFF. The DNA of the CDR3 is TGCGCCAGCAGCCCGAAACCCCCCAATCTAGCGGGGGGGCCGTGGACCGGGGAGCTGTTTTTT.

This clonotype occurred many times. The chain combines TRBV12-3 or TRBV12-4 with TRBJ2-1; no clear D. This CDR3 contains 15 residues. The germline V and J ends were trimmed by 2 bases and 6 bases, with 14 bases remaining between them. CDR3: CASSLSRVVINEQFF. The DNA of the CDR3 is TGTGCCAGCAGTTTATCTAGGGTGGTGATCAATGAGCAGTTCTTC.

This clonotype was seen many times. The chain couples TRBV20-1 to TRBJ2-7; D gene ambiguous. Deletions cut 0 bases from V and 0 bases from J, with 15 bases between. The germline gives CDR1 DFQATT, CDR2 SNEGSKA (reference sequence). The CDR3 contains 16 residues. This CDR3 is CSARDSNQESSYEQYF. The CDR3 DNA reads TGCAGTGCTAGAGATTCAAATCAGGAGAGCTCCTACGAGCAGTACTTC.

V and J are TRBV19 and TRBJ1-2; 8 nucleotides line up with TRBD1. CDR3 length equals 15 residues. V lost 2 bases to trimming and J lost 4 bases; unmatched junction nucleotides: 6. The germline V gene has CDR1 LNHDA and CDR2 SQIVND (reference sequence). CDR3 sequence reads: CASSISGGIGYGYTF. CDR3 DNA: TGTGCCAGTAGTATATCAGGGGGCATCGGCTATGGCTACACCTTC.

In this sample, this clonotype turned up many times. The V and J genes are TRBV20-1 and TRBJ1-1; D unresolved. There are 11 residues in the CDR3. In germline, CDR1 is DFQATT, CDR2 SNEGSKA (reference sequence). With 6 bases removed from V and 10 bases from J, the gap between germline ends came to 15 bases. The CDR3 loop is CSAPEPLRAFF. The CDR3 DNA reads as TGCAGTGCCCCCGAACCCCTGAGAGCTTTCTTT.

This clonotype appeared many times. CDR3 nucleotides: TGTGCCATCAGGAAACAGGGGGCAACTGTGTACGAGCAGTACTTC. It is translated as CAIRKQGATVYEQYF. The rearrangement uses TRBV10-3 and TRBJ2-7; 9 positions match TRBD1. V lost 6 bases and J lost 4; bases outside the gene matches: 10. CDR1 is ENHRY and CDR2 is SYGVKD in the germline V gene. CDR3 length equals 15 residues.

This clonotype was picked up a small number of times. V usage is TRBV13 and J usage is TRBJ1-2; D perhaps matches TRBD1 (6 bases). CDR1 is PRHDT and CDR2 is FYEKMQ in the germline V gene (reference sequence). The CDR3 consists of 13 residues. Trimming removed 5 bases from V and 7 bases from J, with 14 bases in between. In DNA form, the CDR3 reads TGTGCCAGCAGCGGTCAGGGGAGGGGTGGCTACACCTTC. Amino acids: CASSGQGRGGYTF.

This clonotype came up many times. V is TRBV7-9 and J is TRBJ1-4, with D hard to call. Trimming pared 5 bases from V and 4 bases from J, leaving 11 bases between. The CDR3 length is 14 residues. Germline CDR1 SEHNR, CDR2 FQNEAQ (reference sequence). The CDR3 DNA reads TGTGCCAGCAGCCAGACGGACTTTAATGAAAAACTGTTTTTT. This codes for CASSQTDFNEKLFF. Together with reference TRBV7-9 and TRBJ1-4, the CDR3 gives the full variable domain: DTGVSQNPRHKITKRGQNVTFRCDPISEHNRLYWYRQTLGQGPEFLTYFQNEAQLEKSRLLSDRFSAERPKGSFSTLEIQRTEQGDSAMYLCASSQTDFNEKLFFGSGTQLSVL.

This clonotype was seen at least ten times. The rearrangement links TRBV2 to TRBJ1-6; D gene unclear. Germline V gene lookup returns CDR1 SNHLY and CDR2 FYNNEI. The CDR3 consists of 16 residues. V lost 3 bases and J lost 0, with 9 bases in between. CDR3 loop: CASSDSAASYNSPLHF. The CDR3 DNA reads as TGTGCCAGCAGTGACTCAGCTGCCTCCTATAATTCACCCCTCCACTTT.

V and J are TRBV12-3 or TRBV12-4 and TRBJ2-2; TRBD2 might be the D (6 bases). The CDR3 extends over 14 amino acids. Deletions cut 6 bases from V and 6 bases from J, with 14 bases between. CDR3 residues: CASRPGLWAGELFF. CDR3 DNA: TGTGCCAGCAGACCGGGACTTTGGGCCGGGGAGCTGTTTTTT.

This clonotype has ten or more counts. This chain links TRBV6-2 or TRBV6-3 with TRBJ1-5, with 11 bases matching TRBD1. V was pared by 4 bases and J by 9 bases, with 5 bases of the junction left unmatched. The V gene's germline CDR1 is MNHEY and CDR2 SVGEGT. CDR3 length: 14 residues. CDR3 amino acids: CASSSGQGVMPQHF. In nucleotides, the CDR3 is TGTGCCAGCAGTTCGGGACAGGGGGTAATGCCCCAGCATTTT.

This clonotype showed up just a few times. The chain couples TRBV14 to TRBJ2-7; D unresolved. The CDR3 is 14 residues long. Trimming took off 1 base at V and 2 bases at J, with 9 bases between the two ends. Germline CDR1 SGHDN, CDR2 FVKESK. CDR3 coding DNA: TGTGCCAGCAGCCAAGTCAGGCAGCCCTACGAGCAGTACTTC. Protein sequence: CASSQVRQPYEQYF.

The chain recombines TRBV19 with TRBJ1-1, with a weak D call TRBD1 (6 bases). V gave up 7 bases and J gave up 4 bases, with 13 bases separating them. The CDR3 is made up of 13 amino acids. Germline lookup yields CDR1 LNHDA and CDR2 SQIVND (reference sequence). For the CDR3, the DNA is TGTGCCAGTAACCAGCTACAGGGCACTGAAGCTTTCTTT. It yields the protein CASNQLQGTEAFF. The full variable domain, completed using reference TRBV19 and TRBJ1-1, is DGGITQSPKYLFRKEGQNVTLSCEQNLNHDAMYWYRQDPGQGLRLIYYSQIVNDFQKGDIAEGYSVSREKKESFPLTVTSAQKNPTAFYLCASNQLQGTEAFFGQGTRLTVV.